Below, one T cell receptor beta chain is given with its context. Trimming pared 7 bases from V and 4 bases from J, leaving 16 bases between. From germline, CDR1 is LNHDA and CDR2 SQIVND (reference sequence). The CDR3 extends over 14 amino acids. This sample was included in a study of shared clonotypes between healthy human individuals. Study summary: Plates per donor: three CD4 naive, three CD4 memory, two CD8 naive, one CD8 memory.

The protocol was immunoSEQ multiplex PCR, while the TCRdb copy is restricted to in-frame clones and leaves out a portion. The data hold approximately 1,500,000 clones, with around 95% observed a single time. This sequence originates from a man younger than 45 in good health. The sample consisted of naive CD4+ T cells sorted from blood. The subset: CD45RA+ positively selected. V usage is TRBV19 and J usage is TRBJ1-2; possibly TRBD1 for D (5 bases). In nucleotides, the CDR3 is TGTGCCAGTACCCCGGGACCGACGGTCTATGGCTACACCTTC. Amino acid sequence: CASTPGPTVYGYTF.